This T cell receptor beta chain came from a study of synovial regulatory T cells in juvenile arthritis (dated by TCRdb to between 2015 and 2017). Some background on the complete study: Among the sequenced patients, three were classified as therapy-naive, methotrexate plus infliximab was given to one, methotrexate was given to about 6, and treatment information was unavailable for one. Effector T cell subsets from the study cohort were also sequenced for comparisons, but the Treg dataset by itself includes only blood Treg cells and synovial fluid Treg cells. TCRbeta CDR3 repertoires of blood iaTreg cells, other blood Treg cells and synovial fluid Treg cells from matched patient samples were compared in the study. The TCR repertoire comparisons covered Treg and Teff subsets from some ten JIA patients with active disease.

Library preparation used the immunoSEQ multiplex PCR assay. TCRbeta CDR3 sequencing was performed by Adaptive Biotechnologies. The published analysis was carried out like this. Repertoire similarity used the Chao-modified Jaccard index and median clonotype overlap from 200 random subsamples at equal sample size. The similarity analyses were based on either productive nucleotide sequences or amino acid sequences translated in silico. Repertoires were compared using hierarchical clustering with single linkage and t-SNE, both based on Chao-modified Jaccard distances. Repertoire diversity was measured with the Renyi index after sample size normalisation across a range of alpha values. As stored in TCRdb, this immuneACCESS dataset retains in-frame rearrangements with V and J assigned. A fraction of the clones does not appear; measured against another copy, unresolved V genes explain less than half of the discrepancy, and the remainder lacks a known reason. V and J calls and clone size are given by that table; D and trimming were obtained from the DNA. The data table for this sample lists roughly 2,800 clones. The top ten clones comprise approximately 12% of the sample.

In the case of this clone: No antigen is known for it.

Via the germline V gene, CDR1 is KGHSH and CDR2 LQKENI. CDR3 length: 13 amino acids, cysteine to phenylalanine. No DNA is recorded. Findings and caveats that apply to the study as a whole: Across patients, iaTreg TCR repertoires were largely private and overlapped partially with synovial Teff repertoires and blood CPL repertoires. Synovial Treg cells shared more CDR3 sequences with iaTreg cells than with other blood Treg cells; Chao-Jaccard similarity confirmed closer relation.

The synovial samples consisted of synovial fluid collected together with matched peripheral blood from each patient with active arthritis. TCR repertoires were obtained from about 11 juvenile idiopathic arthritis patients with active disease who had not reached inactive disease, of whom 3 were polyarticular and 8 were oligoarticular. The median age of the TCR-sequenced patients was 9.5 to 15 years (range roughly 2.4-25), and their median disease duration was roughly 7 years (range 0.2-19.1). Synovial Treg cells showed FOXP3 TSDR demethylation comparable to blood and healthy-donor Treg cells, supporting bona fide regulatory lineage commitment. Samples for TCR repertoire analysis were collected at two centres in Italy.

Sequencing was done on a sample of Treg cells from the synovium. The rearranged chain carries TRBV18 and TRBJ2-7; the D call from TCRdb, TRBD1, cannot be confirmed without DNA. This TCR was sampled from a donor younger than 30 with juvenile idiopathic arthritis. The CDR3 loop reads CASSTGDGYEQYF.